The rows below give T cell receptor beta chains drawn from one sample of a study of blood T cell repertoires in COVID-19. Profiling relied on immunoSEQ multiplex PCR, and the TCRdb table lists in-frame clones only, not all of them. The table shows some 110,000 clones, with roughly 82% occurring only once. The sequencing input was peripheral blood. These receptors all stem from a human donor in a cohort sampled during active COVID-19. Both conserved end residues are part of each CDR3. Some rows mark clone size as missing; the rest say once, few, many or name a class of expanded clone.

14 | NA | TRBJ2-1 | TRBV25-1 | CASSGTGIQNEQFF
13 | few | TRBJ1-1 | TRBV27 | CASSLNYTTEAFF
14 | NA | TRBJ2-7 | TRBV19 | CASSITGTSYEQYF
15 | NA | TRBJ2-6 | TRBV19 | CASSIIGTGANVLTF
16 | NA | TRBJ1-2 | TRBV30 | CAWERGGLRPNYGYTF
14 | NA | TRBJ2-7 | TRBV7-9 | CASSLVQGSYEQYF
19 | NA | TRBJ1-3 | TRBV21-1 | CASSKGDRGPKSQVNTIYF
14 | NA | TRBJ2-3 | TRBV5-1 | CASSRSGSTDTQYF
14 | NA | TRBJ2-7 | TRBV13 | CASSSTIRGYEQYF
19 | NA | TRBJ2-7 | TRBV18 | CASSPNTGTSGEPSYEQYF
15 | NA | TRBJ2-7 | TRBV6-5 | CASSYSNSRGYEQYF
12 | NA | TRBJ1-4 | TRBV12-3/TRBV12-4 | CASSRVHEKLFF
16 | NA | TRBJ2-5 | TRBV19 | CASSITQGPVMETQYF
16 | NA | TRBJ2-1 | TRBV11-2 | CASSQAWEGGLNEQFF
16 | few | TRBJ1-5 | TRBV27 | CASRPMGQGRGQPQHF
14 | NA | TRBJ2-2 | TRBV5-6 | CASSLTGIPGELFF
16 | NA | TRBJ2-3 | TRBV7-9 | CASSPRAGDSTDTQYF
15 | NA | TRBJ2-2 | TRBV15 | CATSVDRVTTGELFF
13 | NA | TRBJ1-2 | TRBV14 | CASSRLGSYGYTF
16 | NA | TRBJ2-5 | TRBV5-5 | CASSSRQGAKGETQYF
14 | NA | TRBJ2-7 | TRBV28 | CASTRQGRGYEQYF
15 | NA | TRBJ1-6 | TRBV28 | CASSLPGQGNSPLHF
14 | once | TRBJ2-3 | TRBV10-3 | CAISEGTSGDTQYF
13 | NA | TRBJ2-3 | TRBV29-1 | CSVERGRADTQYF
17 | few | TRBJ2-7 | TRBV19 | CASSMPPGISGSYEQYF
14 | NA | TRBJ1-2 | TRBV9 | CASSVQGAAGGYTF
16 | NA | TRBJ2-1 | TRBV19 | CASGTLYREGRYEQFF
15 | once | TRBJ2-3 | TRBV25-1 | CASSEWSGSGDTQYF
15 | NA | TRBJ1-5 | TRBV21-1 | CASSKERRGNQPQHF
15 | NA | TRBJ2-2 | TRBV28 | CASRTGPGVLGELFF
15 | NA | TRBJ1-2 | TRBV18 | CASSPSARQDYGYTF
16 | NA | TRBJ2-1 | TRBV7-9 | CASSGGLAALYNEQFF
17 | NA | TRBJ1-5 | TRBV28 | CASRKNQTPYSNQPQHF
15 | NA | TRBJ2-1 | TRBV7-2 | CASRVDSGEYNEQFF
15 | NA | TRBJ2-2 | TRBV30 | CAWSVREMNTGELFF
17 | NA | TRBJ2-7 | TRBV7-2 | CASSMGLPGSVVYEQYF
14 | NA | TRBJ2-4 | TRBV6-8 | CAKKLSRRKNIQYF
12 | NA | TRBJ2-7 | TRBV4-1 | CASSHNSYEQYF
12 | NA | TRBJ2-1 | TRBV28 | CASSLIQTEQFF
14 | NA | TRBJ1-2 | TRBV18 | CASSPPLDREAYTF
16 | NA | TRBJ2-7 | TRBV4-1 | CASSQSPQGEYYEQYF
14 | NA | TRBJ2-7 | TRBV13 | CASSHRGGSYEQYF
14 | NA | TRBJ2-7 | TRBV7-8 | CASTQMGGGYEQYF
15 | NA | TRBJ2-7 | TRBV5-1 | CASSLVGTGRNEQYF
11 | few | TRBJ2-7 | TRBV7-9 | CASSFAVEQYF
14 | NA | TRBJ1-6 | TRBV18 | CASSPGTGSSPLHF
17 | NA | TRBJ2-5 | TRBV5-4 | CASSGLTRLAGTETQYF
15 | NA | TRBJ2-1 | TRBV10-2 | CAIQPLAGSYNEQFF